The rows below give T cell receptor beta chains drawn from one sample of a study of T-cell memory formation after mild COVID-19. TCRdb ran MiXCR on the 5' RACE reads and lists one entry per CDR3 protein. The repertoire holds about 340,000 distinct CDR3 sequences, with 20% to 25% as singletons. The material sequenced was PBMCs or a T cell subset sorted from them (not recorded which). The origin of the receptors is a man between 18 and 35 years old who had mild COVID-19 (a few samples of this study predate the infection). Cell type and time point are not known. The CDR3 runs from the conserved cysteine through the conserved F or W. A D gene is named only where the DNA matches it firmly. Not every row has a clone size; where given, it reads once, few, many or a size class.

v_gene	j_gene	d_gene	abundance	CDR3aa	CDR3nt
TRBV20-1	TRBJ2-7	TRBD1	few	CSARDTARGPQEQYF	TGCAGTGCTAGAGATACGGCCAGGGGGCCTCAAGAGCAGTACTTC
TRBV6-5	TRBJ2-5	-	-	CASSYSPHRQETQYF	TGTGCCAGCAGTTACTCGCCCCACAGGCAAGAGACCCAGTACTTC
TRBV6-5	TRBJ2-5	TRBD1	few	CASSPVRGRETQYF	TGTGCCAGCAGTCCCGTTAGGGGGCGAGAGACCCAGTACTTC
TRBV24-1	TRBJ2-1	TRBD1	-	CATSDLRYRGNEQFF	TGTGCCACCAGTGATTTGCGGTACAGGGGCAATGAGCAGTTCTTC
TRBV20-1	TRBJ1-1	-	few	CSASWGAYTMNTEAFF	TGCAGTGCTAGCTGGGGGGCCTACACCATGAACACTGAAGCTTTCTTT
TRBV7-2	TRBJ1-2	TRBD1	-	CASSLDSGQGERYGYTF	TGTGCCAGCAGCTTGGATTCGGGACAGGGTGAGCGGTATGGCTACACCTTC
TRBV15	TRBJ2-4	TRBD2	-	CATSAGVAKNIQYF	TGTGCCACCAGCGCGGGAGTAGCCAAAAACATTCAGTACTTC
TRBV12-3/TRBV12-4	TRBJ2-3	-	many	CASRRGRVDTQYF	TGTGCCAGCAGACGGGGCCGGGTAGATACGCAGTATTTT
TRBV6-5	TRBJ2-2	-	few	CASAAGYTGELFF	TGTGCCAGCGCGGCAGGATACACCGGGGAGCTGTTTTTT
TRBV5-1	TRBJ2-7	TRBD2	-	CASSPGTSSWTGYEQYF	TGCGCCAGCAGCCCAGGGACTAGCAGCTGGACCGGCTACGAGCAGTACTTC
TRBV4-3	TRBJ2-2	-	-	CASSQEISAGELFF	TGCGCCAGCAGCCAAGAAATTAGCGCCGGGGAGCTGTTTTTT
TRBV29-1	TRBJ2-7	TRBD1	-	CSVVAWTGKGEQYF	TGCAGCGTGGTGGCTTGGACAGGGAAAGGCGAGCAGTACTTC
TRBV7-9	TRBJ2-3	TRBD2	-	CASSEGLAGSGTQYF	TGTGCCTCTTCGGAGGGCCTAGCGGGTTCTGGGACGCAGTATTTT
TRBV5-1	TRBJ2-2	-	-	CASSLSIQPWELFF	TGCGCCAGCAGCTTGTCAATCCAGCCCTGGGAGCTGTTTTTT
TRBV6-4	TRBJ2-3	-	many	CASSTGPTDTQYF	TGTGCCAGCAGCACGGGGCCCACAGATACGCAGTATTTT
TRBV27	TRBJ1-1	-	many	CASSLQGRGTEAFF	TGTGCCAGCAGTTTACAGGGGAGAGGGACTGAAGCTTTCTTT
TRBV6-2/TRBV6-3	TRBJ2-3	-	-	CASSLLARSTDTQYF	TGTGCCAGCAGTTTGCTAGCGAGGAGCACAGATACGCAGTATTTT
TRBV20-1	TRBJ2-3	-	few	CSARRADSWDTQYF	TGCAGTGCTAGACGGGCGGACTCGTGGGATACGCAGTATTTT
TRBV6-2/TRBV6-3	TRBJ2-3	TRBD2	few	CASRTGLAGTDTQYF	TGTGCCAGCAGAACCGGACTAGCGGGGACAGATACGCAGTATTTT
TRBV7-9	TRBJ2-1	-	-	CASSSPRSRKLDEQFF	TGTGCCAGCAGCTCACCAAGATCCCGGAAACTGGATGAGCAGTTCTTC
TRBV11-1	TRBJ1-2	-	few	CASSRFGQGYGYTF	TGTGCCAGCAGCCGGTTCGGGCAGGGATATGGCTACACCTTC
TRBV18	TRBJ1-6	-	-	CASSPGGDDSPLHF	TGTGCCAGCTCACCGGGGGGTGACGATTCACCCCTCCACTTT
TRBV6-5	TRBJ1-6	-	few	CASSSGASNGRLSPLHF	TGTGCCAGCAGTTCAGGGGCTTCTAACGGTCGACTATCACCCCTCCACTTT
TRBV6-2/TRBV6-3	TRBJ1-1	-	-	CASSYPLDGNTEAFF	TGTGCCAGCAGTTACCCACTGGACGGGAACACTGAAGCTTTCTTT
TRBV5-1	TRBJ2-2	TRBD1	many	CASSFGTANTGELFF	TGCGCCAGCAGCTTCGGGACAGCGAACACCGGGGAGCTGTTTTTT
TRBV6-5	TRBJ1-6	TRBD1	few	CASSTRGGQGGSPLHF	TGTGCCAGCAGTACCAGGGGGGGACAGGGGGGCTCACCCCTCCACTTT
TRBV20-1	TRBJ1-5	-	few	CSARYGAQPQHF	TGCAGTGCTAGATATGGGGCCCAGCCCCAGCATTTT
TRBV6-4	TRBJ2-3	-	-	CASSDNVASMADTQYF	TGTGCCAGCAGTGACAACGTTGCTAGCATGGCAGATACGCAGTATTTT
TRBV5-1	TRBJ2-5	-	few	CASSWGGAQETQYF	TGCGCCAGCAGCTGGGGCGGGGCCCAAGAGACCCAGTACTTC
TRBV5-1	TRBJ2-2	TRBD1	many	CASSPRTGNTGELFF	TGCGCCAGCAGCCCTCGGACAGGGAACACCGGGGAGCTGTTTTTT
TRBV12-3/TRBV12-4	TRBJ1-2	TRBD1	few	CASNTGQGVGYGYTF	TGTGCCAGCAACACGGGACAGGGGGTAGGCTATGGCTACACCTTC
TRBV5-6	TRBJ2-4	-	-	CASKGENIQYF	TGTGCCAGCAAGGGGGAAAACATTCAGTACTTC
TRBV4-3	TRBJ1-1	-	few	CASSQDSKNTEAFF	TGCGCCAGCAGCCAAGACTCGAAGAACACTGAAGCTTTCTTT
TRBV29-1	TRBJ1-3	-	-	CSALGVFGGNTIYF	TGCAGCGCGCTAGGGGTTTTCGGTGGAAACACCATATATTTT
TRBV6-1	TRBJ2-1	-	few	CASSPDWYNEQFF	TGTGCCAGCAGCCCGGACTGGTACAATGAGCAGTTCTTC
TRBV11-1	TRBJ2-7	TRBD1	-	CASSLLDRGGNEQYF	TGTGCCAGCAGCTTACTGGACAGGGGCGGGAACGAGCAGTACTTC
TRBV7-2	TRBJ1-2	-	few	CASGSQGKAGYGYTF	TGTGCCAGCGGCTCCCAGGGGAAGGCGGGCTATGGCTACACCTTC
TRBV2	TRBJ2-5	-	few	CASSEGTVVETQYF	TGTGCCAGCAGTGAGGGGACGGTGGTTGAGACCCAGTACTTC
TRBV5-1	TRBJ1-1	-	-	CASSLEPGAAEAFF	TGCGCCAGCAGCTTGGAACCGGGGGCCGCTGAAGCTTTCTTT
TRBV7-3	TRBJ1-1	-	few	CASSSPERAEAFF	TGTGCCAGCAGCTCCCCGGAGCGGGCGGAAGCTTTCTTT
TRBV5-1	TRBJ2-7	-	few	CASSPGPVTAAEQYF	TGCGCCAGCAGCCCGGGGCCTGTAACTGCGGCGGAGCAGTACTTC
TRBV5-1	TRBJ2-1	TRBD2	few	CASSPATSGEYNEQFF	TGCGCCAGCAGCCCGGCGACTAGCGGGGAGTACAATGAGCAGTTCTTC
TRBV7-6	TRBJ2-3	TRBD1	-	CASSPGTGSDTQYF	TGTGCCAGCAGCCCCGGGACAGGGTCGGATACGCAGTATTTT
TRBV29-1	TRBJ1-1	-	-	CSVPPGGNTEAFF	TGCAGCGTTCCCCCTGGGGGGAACACTGAAGCTTTCTTT
TRBV5-1	TRBJ2-3	-	-	CASSFTSWTDTQYF	TGCGCCAGCAGCTTTACTAGTTGGACAGATACGCAGTATTTT